The 32 T cell receptor beta chains listed next were all sequenced from one sample in a study of blood T cell repertoires in COVID-19 (dated by TCRdb to about 2020). Receptor libraries were prepared by the immunoSEQ multiplex PCR assay. As stored in TCRdb, this immuneACCESS dataset retains in-frame rearrangements with V and J assigned. A fraction of the clones does not appear; measured against another copy, unresolved V genes explain less than half of the discrepancy, and the remainder lacks a known reason. This sample lists more than 120,000 clones; over 75% were detected once. The top ten hold 3.9% of the sample. Sequencing was performed on PBMCs or T cells enriched from blood (not recorded which). The receptors shown here come from a man between 50 and 59 years old in a cohort exposed to, infected with or recovered from COVID-19 (not recorded which).

This clone was recorded a few times. The rearrangement uses TRBV19 and TRBJ1-6; D possibly corresponds to TRBD1 (6 bases). V was clipped by 8 bases and J by 7 bases, with 15 bases between them. Germline V CDR1 and CDR2: LNHDA, SQIVND (reference sequence). CDR3 size: 14 residues. CDR3 sequence reads: CASSGQGQNSPLHF. CDR3 DNA: TGTGCCAGTTCGGGGCAGGGACAAAATTCACCCCTCCACTTT. The complete variable domain, with remaining parts taken from reference TRBV19 and TRBJ1-6, reads DGGITQSPKYLFRKEGQNVTLSCEQNLNHDAMYWYRQDPGQGLRLIYYSQIVNDFQKGDIAEGYSVSREKKESFPLTVTSAQKNPTAFYLCASSGQGQNSPLHFGNGTRLTVT.

The chain is built from TRBV19 and TRBJ1-1; no clear D gene. The CDR3 runs 13 residues. From germline, CDR1 is LNHDA and CDR2 SQIVND (reference sequence). V gave up 8 bases and J gave up 0 bases, with 10 bases separating them. This CDR3 reads CASGRLMNTEAFF. The DNA of the CDR3 is TGTGCCAGTGGGAGACTGATGAACACTGAAGCTTTCTTT.

The gene calls are TRBV3-1 (or the pseudogene TRBV3-2) and TRBJ1-2; D gene unclear. V was pared by 1 base and J by 2 bases, with 11 bases between. This CDR3 has 15 residues. Germline assignment: CDR1 LGHDT and CDR2 YNNKEL (reference sequence). The CDR3 region is CASSQGPSLNYGYTF. DNA for the CDR3: TGTGCCAGCAGCCAAGGGCCAAGTTTAAACTATGGCTACACCTTC.

The chain links TRBV5-1 to TRBJ1-4; 7 nucleotides agree with TRBD1. Germline V gene sequence: CDR1 SGHRS, CDR2 YFSETQ. The CDR3 length is 14 residues. J was trimmed by 5 bases and V by 3 bases; bases with no gene match: 4. CDR3 loop: CASSSRGSNEKLFF. The CDR3, as DNA: TGCGCCAGCAGCTCCAGGGGGAGCAATGAAAAACTGTTTTTT.

The gene calls are TRBV28 and TRBJ1-2; no clear D gene. CDR3 length equals 14 residues. V was clipped by 1 base and J by 2 bases, with 8 bases between them. From germline, CDR1 is MDHEN and CDR2 SYDVKM. The CDR3 spells CASSLFDINYGYTF. In DNA, the CDR3 is TGTGCCAGCAGTTTATTTGACATAAACTATGGCTACACCTTC.

This chain links TRBV7-8 with TRBJ2-2, with 8 nucleotides matching TRBD1. The V gene end was trimmed by 6 bases and the J gene end by 1 base; junction bases not matched to a gene: 7. Germline V lookup: CDR1 SGHVS, CDR2 FQNEAQ. The CDR3 length is 16 residues. The DNA for the CDR3 is TGTGCCAGCAGACGTACCAGGGGGCGGAACACCGGGGAGCTGTTTTTT. Translation gives CASRRTRGRNTGELFF.

In its sample, this clone was seen a few times. CDR3 residues: CASSTRQGFEAFF. The CDR3 DNA reads as TGTGCCAGTAGTACAAGACAGGGTTTTGAAGCTTTCTTT. This chain joins TRBV19 and TRBJ1-1; 7 bases agree with TRBD1. CDR1 LNHDA and CDR2 SQIVND come from the germline V gene (reference sequence). The CDR3 sequence is 13 residues long. V lost 4 bases and J lost 7; bases outside the gene matches: 6.

The rearrangement links TRBV3-1 (or the pseudogene TRBV3-2) to TRBJ2-7; 8 bases align to TRBD1. Trimming removed 2 bases from V and 8 bases from J; junction bases left unmatched: 2. The CDR3 extends over 12 amino acids. Germline V CDR1 and CDR2: LGHDT, YNNKEL (reference sequence). The CDR3 protein is CASSQQGAQQYF. The CDR3 DNA reads TGTGCCAGCAGCCAACAGGGGGCCCAGCAGTACTTC.

V gene TRBV11-2 combines with J gene TRBJ2-1, with 14 bases lining up with TRBD2. The CDR3 length is 15 residues. The trim removed 5 bases at V and 10 bases at J, leaving 7 bases unmatched. The germline V gene encodes CDR1 SGHAT and CDR2 FQNNGV. CDR3 DNA: TGTGCCAGCAGCCGGGGACTAGCGGGAGATCGAGAGCAGTTCTTC. Translated: CASSRGLAGDREQFF.

This clone was seen a single time. This chain connects TRBV18 to TRBJ1-5; possible D gene TRBD1, 6 bases. CDR3 length: 14 residues. Germline CDR1 is KGHSH and CDR2 is LQKENI. Deletions cut 6 bases from V and 2 bases from J, with 11 bases between. The CDR3 loop reads CASSAGEGNQPQHF. CDR3 sequence (DNA): TGTGCCAGCTCGGCAGGGGAAGGCAATCAGCCCCAGCATTTT.

This chain's CDR3 is CASSPQTSDYEQYF. CDR3 DNA sequence: TGTGCCAGCTCACCACAGACTAGCGACTACGAGCAGTACTTC. The V and J genes are TRBV18 and TRBJ2-7; TRBD2 agrees at 8 bases. Germline V gene data show CDR1 as KGHSH and CDR2 as LQKENI. After removal of 1 base from V and 3 bases from J, the junction contained 2 bases not matched to a gene. This CDR3 region has 14 residues.

The chain is built from TRBV6-1 and TRBJ1-1; weak D call: TRBD1 (6 bases). The CDR3 contains 13 residues. Deletions cut 2 bases from V and 3 bases from J, with 7 bases between. Per germline, CDR1 MNHNS and CDR2 SASEGT. CDR3 bases: TGTGCCAGCAGTGAACAGGGGTACACTGAAGCTTTCTTT. It codes for CASSEQGYTEAFF.

This sequence joins TRBV7-9 and TRBJ2-5; 8 nucleotides agree with TRBD2. J lost 4 bases, V lost 7 bases, and 14 bases had no gene match. This CDR3 spans 16 amino acids. Germline V gives CDR1 SEHNR, CDR2 FQNEAQ (reference sequence). This CDR3 reads CASTHHGREGGETQYF. The CDR3 nucleotides read TGTGCCAGCACCCATCACGGACGGGAGGGAGGAGAGACCCAGTACTTC. Combining the CDR3 with reference TRBV7-9 and TRBJ2-5 gives the whole variable domain DTGVSQNPRHKITKRGQNVTFRCDPISEHNRLYWYRQTLGQGPEFLTYFQNEAQLEKSRLLSDRFSAERPKGSFSTLEIQRTEQGDSAMYLCASTHHGREGGETQYFGPGTRLLVL.

This rearrangement joins TRBV24-1 to TRBJ1-1; 9 nucleotides match TRBD1. There are 17 residues in the CDR3. The germline V gene encodes CDR1 KGHDR and CDR2 SFDVKD. V lost 6 bases to trimming and J lost 0 bases; unmatched junction nucleotides: 10. The CDR3 reads CATSTTGGQGLNTEAFF. CDR3 bases: TGTGCCACCAGTACAACAGGGGGACAGGGATTGAACACTGAAGCTTTCTTT.

As for this clone: This sample also contains other DNA sequences that code for the same CDR3. The rearrangement links TRBV18 to TRBJ1-5; D possibly corresponds to TRBD1 (5 bases). V lost 3 bases and J 3 bases, leaving 12 bases between the germline ends. Germline CDR1 and CDR2: KGHSH and LQKENI. The CDR3 is 15 amino acids. In DNA form, the CDR3 reads TGTGCCAGCTCACCCAACCGGGGGTTCAATCAGCCCCAGCATTTT. Translating it yields CASSPNRGFNQPQHF.

The rearrangement links TRBV13 to TRBJ2-3, with 9 bases that match TRBD2. The CDR3 is 15 amino acids. CDR1 and CDR2 from the germline V gene are PRHDT and FYEKMQ (reference sequence). The V segment lost 5 bases and the J segment 6 bases; nucleotides outside the gene matches: 9. The CDR3 DNA reads TGTGCCAGCAGCCCCCTAGCGGGGCCTCGGGATACGCAGTATTTT. This encodes CASSPLAGPRDTQYF.

The CDR3 loop reads CASSPSEPSRGYTF. The CDR3 nucleotides are TGTGCCAGCAGCCCTTCTGAGCCTTCTCGAGGCTACACCTTC. This sequence joins TRBV7-9 and TRBJ1-2; D not resolved. Germline loops: CDR1 SEHNR, CDR2 FQNEAQ (reference sequence). Trimming removed 5 bases from V and 8 bases from J, with 18 bases in between. The CDR3 spans 14 residues. The whole variable domain, filled in from reference TRBV7-9 and TRBJ1-2, reads DTGVSQNPRHKITKRGQNVTFRCDPISEHNRLYWYRQTLGQGPEFLTYFQNEAQLEKSRLLSDRFSAERPKGSFSTLEIQRTEQGDSAMYLCASSPSEPSRGYTFGSGTRLTVV.

CDR3 in amino acids: CASSMLGGAGTEAFF. DNA for the CDR3: TGTGCCAGCAGCATGCTAGGGGGCGCGGGAACTGAAGCTTTCTTT. The V gene is TRBV7-6, the J gene TRBJ1-1; TRBD1 matches at 7 bases. The CDR3 length is 15 residues. Germline assignment: CDR1 SGHVS and CDR2 FNYEAQ. V was clipped by 5 bases and J by 5 bases; unmatched bases: 11.

This rearrangement joins TRBV5-1 to TRBJ2-5; TRBD1 might be the D (6 bases). From germline, CDR1 is SGHRS and CDR2 YFSETQ. The CDR3 extends over 14 amino acids. V lost 4 bases, J lost 2 bases, and 12 bases lay in between. CDR3 in amino acids: CASSPDRIQETQYF. The CDR3 DNA reads as TGCGCCAGCAGCCCCGACAGGATACAAGAGACCCAGTACTTC.

The chain is built from TRBV3-1 (or the pseudogene TRBV3-2) and TRBJ2-7; TRBD2 is a possible D gene (6 bases). Trimming shortened V by 4 bases and J by 2 bases, and 9 bases separated the two germline ends. This CDR3 is 13 amino acids long. Germline assignment: CDR1 LGHDT and CDR2 YNNKEL (reference sequence). CDR3 in amino acids: CASSRGLPYEQYF. The CDR3 nucleotides read TGTGCCAGCAGCCGGGGACTTCCCTACGAGCAGTACTTC.

The genes are TRBV19 and TRBJ2-2; 10 nucleotides align to TRBD2. The ends lost 6 bases at V and 0 bases at J; junction bases unmatched: 7. The CDR3 is 17 amino acids. Germline V CDR1 and CDR2: LNHDA, SQIVND (reference sequence). The CDR3 protein is CASRLAGDPANTGELFF. The CDR3 region has the DNA TGTGCCAGTAGGCTAGCGGGAGATCCCGCGAACACCGGGGAGCTGTTTTTT.

This sequence joins TRBV3-1 (or the pseudogene TRBV3-2) and TRBJ2-7; D is unresolved. Trimming left V 2 bases short and J 1 base short, with 9 bases between. Per germline, CDR1 LGHDT and CDR2 YNNKEL (reference sequence). The CDR3 loop spans 14 amino acids. DNA of the CDR3: TGTGCCAGCAGCCAACCCTCAGTGTCCTACGAGCAGTACTTC. As protein: CASSQPSVSYEQYF.

V and J are TRBV19 and TRBJ2-2; 7 bases align to TRBD1. Germline V CDR1 and CDR2: LNHDA, SQIVND (reference sequence). V shed 7 bases and J 6 bases; nucleotides not matched to a gene: 11. This CDR3 has 15 residues. The DNA for the CDR3 is TGTGCCAGTACTACCATGGGGACAGTCCCCGGGGAGCTGTTTTTT. This translates into CASTTMGTVPGELFF.

This chain joins TRBV21-1 and TRBJ2-5; TRBD1 is the table's D call, not checked against the DNA. TRBV21-1 is recorded as a pseudogene. This CDR3 is 15 amino acids long. The CDR3 loop reads CASRTSGQGEETQYF. For the CDR3, the DNA is TGTGCCAGCAGAACATCCGGACAGGGTGAGGAGACCCAGTACTTC.

V is TRBV27 and J is TRBJ2-2; D might be TRBD1 (5 bases). The germline CDR1 and CDR2 sequences are MNHEY and SMNVEV (reference sequence). Trimming cost V 6 bases and J 7 bases, with 18 bases left between them. CDR3 length: 15 amino acids. CDR3 loop: CASSPLVGVSGELFF. CDR3 DNA: TGTGCCAGCAGCCCATTGGTAGGGGTCAGCGGGGAGCTGTTTTTT.

The chain uses TRBV19 and TRBJ2-3; D not certain. The V and J ends lost 5 bases and 2 bases respectively, with 11 bases between them. Looked up from germline, CDR1 is LNHDA and CDR2 is SQIVND (reference sequence). The CDR3 runs to 14 residues. CDR3 in DNA: TGTGCCAGTAGTCCACTCACTTACACAGATACGCAGTATTTT. Amino acids: CASSPLTYTDTQYF.

The V call is TRBV10-3, the J call TRBJ1-5; D not resolved. Trimming shortened V by 8 bases and J by 0 bases, and 11 bases separated the two germline ends. Looked up from germline, CDR1 is ENHRY and CDR2 is SYGVKD. The CDR3 consists of 14 residues. The CDR3 sequence is CAIGNSNSNQPQHF. DNA of the CDR3: TGTGCCATCGGCAACAGCAATAGCAATCAGCCCCAGCATTTT.

At least ten counts were recorded for this clone. For the CDR3, the DNA is TGTGCCAGCACCGCCTCCCCGGGACAGTACAATGAGCAGTTCTTC. This translates into CASTASPGQYNEQFF. The chain employs TRBV13 and TRBJ2-1; 7 bases match TRBD1. After removal of 7 bases from V and 4 bases from J, the junction contained 10 bases not matched to a gene. CDR3 length: 15 residues. Germline CDR1 PRHDT, CDR2 FYEKMQ (reference sequence).

This chain links TRBV19 with TRBJ1-1, with 8 positions matching TRBD1. The CDR3 is 14 residues long. CDR1 and CDR2 (germline): LNHDA, SQIVND (reference sequence). The V segment lost 4 bases and the J segment 4 bases; nucleotides outside the gene matches: 5. DNA for the CDR3: TGTGCCAGTAGTAGTGGACAGGGACGCACTGAAGCTTTCTTT. It translates to CASSSGQGRTEAFF. Full variable domain (outside the CDR3, taken from reference TRBV19 and TRBJ1-1): DGGITQSPKYLFRKEGQNVTLSCEQNLNHDAMYWYRQDPGQGLRLIYYSQIVNDFQKGDIAEGYSVSREKKESFPLTVTSAQKNPTAFYLCASSSGQGRTEAFFGQGTRLTVV.

The chain has TRBV6-5 and TRBJ2-3; TRBD2 might be the D (6 bases). Germline loops: CDR1 MNHEY, CDR2 SVGAGI. V was shortened by 7 bases and J by 5 bases, with 19 bases between the two germline ends. The CDR3 runs to 15 residues. This CDR3 reads CASKTPVAGQDTQYF. The CDR3 region has the DNA TGTGCCAGCAAAACCCCTGTGGCGGGGCAAGATACGCAGTATTTT.

This rearrangement joins TRBV29-1 to TRBJ2-2, with 7 bases matching TRBD1. The CDR3 spans 15 residues. Germline values: CDR1 SQVTM, CDR2 ANQGSEA. V was clipped by 5 bases and J by 1 base; unmatched bases: 7. In DNA form, the CDR3 reads TGCAGCGTTTGTACCGGGACAGTGAACACCGGGGAGCTGTTTTTT. This sequence encodes CSVCTGTVNTGELFF.

This clone has only one observation. The chain recombines TRBV5-4 with TRBJ1-2; 7 bases fit TRBD1. V gave up 0 bases and J gave up 10 bases; unmatched junction bases: 3. This CDR3 region has 12 residues. Per the germline V gene, CDR1 is SGHNT and CDR2 is YYREEE (reference sequence). The chain's CDR3 is CASSLGQGFYTF. CDR3 DNA sequence: TGTGCCAGCAGCTTGGGACAGGGCTTCTACACCTTC.